These T cell receptor beta chains were read from a single sample in a study of T cell responses to AZD1222 COVID-19 vaccine. Measured with immunoSEQ multiplex PCR; TCRdb has only the in-frame clones, and not every one. The repertoire holds approximately 150,000 clones, approximately 90% seen once, with roughly 1.2% in the top ten. The sequenced sample was peripheral blood, obtained 28 days after the second AZD1222 dose. The receptor source for this set is an adult who received the AZD1222 COVID-19 vaccine. Each CDR3 is given without its conserved first and last residue. Each record gives: V gene, D gene, J gene, CDR3 protein. D genes are given only for firm matches.

v_call: TRBV9
d_call: NA
j_call: TRBJ1-2
cdr3_aa: ASSVDGYGYT

v_call: TRBV2
d_call: NA
j_call: TRBJ2-5
cdr3_aa: ASTLRTDQETQY

v_call: TRBV7-8
d_call: TRBD2
j_call: TRBJ2-7
cdr3_aa: ASSLVSVAGGPIGSYEQY

v_call: TRBV7-2
d_call: NA
j_call: TRBJ2-7
cdr3_aa: ASSLAGGLGLYEQY

v_call: TRBV4-3
d_call: TRBD1
j_call: TRBJ2-7
cdr3_aa: ASSRTRDSSYEQY

v_call: TRBV14
d_call: TRBD1
j_call: TRBJ1-6
cdr3_aa: ASSQGFRGQSPLH

v_call: TRBV5-4
d_call: NA
j_call: TRBJ1-2
cdr3_aa: ASSLPGTANYGYT

v_call: TRBV7-3
d_call: TRBD1
j_call: TRBJ2-7
cdr3_aa: ASSTRQGGEQY

v_call: TRBV27
d_call: NA
j_call: TRBJ1-2
cdr3_aa: ASSRRPNYGYT

v_call: TRBV7-9
d_call: NA
j_call: TRBJ2-7
cdr3_aa: ASSHPPPGAYEQY

v_call: TRBV7-9
d_call: NA
j_call: TRBJ2-3
cdr3_aa: ASRPLDTQY

v_call: TRBV6-5
d_call: NA
j_call: TRBJ2-2
cdr3_aa: ASRRAGNTGELF

v_call: TRBV5-1
d_call: NA
j_call: TRBJ1-2
cdr3_aa: ASSLALGEPSYGYT